This is a list of T cell receptor beta chains from one sample in a study of T cells in Graves' hyperthyroidism and ophthalmopathy. Via MiXCR, TCRdb re-called the multiplex PCR reads, giving one row per CDR3 protein. The sample has fewer than 250,000 distinct CDR3 sequences, 24% seen once. Sequencing was carried out using blood. The receptors come from a woman aged 40 to 50 with Graves' ophthalmopathy. CDR3s include the opening cysteine and the closing phenylalanine or tryptophan. The D gene is left open where the match is weak. Size tells how often a clone was seen (once, few, many) or the class of an expanded clone, and some rows leave it out.

v_gene: TRBV28
d_gene: TRBD1
abundance: many
j_gene: TRBJ1-2
CDR3aa: CASSLPGQGAKGYGYAF
CDR3nt: TGTGCCAGCAGCCTCCCGGGACAGGGGGCTAAGGGCTATGGCTACGCCTTC

v_gene: TRBV28
d_gene: NA
abundance: many
j_gene: TRBJ2-7
CDR3aa: CASSSIGYEQYF
CDR3nt: TGTGCCAGCAGTTCGATCGGCTACGAGCAGTACTTC

v_gene: TRBV5-1
d_gene: NA
abundance: many
j_gene: TRBJ1-6
CDR3aa: CASSFPGEGSPLHF
CDR3nt: TGCGCCAGCAGCTTCCCAGGGGAAGGATCACCCCTCCACTTT

v_gene: TRBV5-1
d_gene: TRBD1
abundance: few
j_gene: TRBJ2-7
CDR3aa: CASSLAGQGAGEQYF
CDR3nt: TGCGCCAGCAGCTTGGCCGGCCAGGGGGCTGGCGAGCAGTACTTC

v_gene: TRBV29-1
d_gene: NA
abundance: NA
j_gene: TRBJ1-2
CDR3aa: CSVRGPRGNNYGYTF
CDR3nt: TGCAGCGTTCGAGGTCCTAGGGGAAATAACTATGGCTACACCTTC

v_gene: TRBV10-3
d_gene: NA
abundance: many
j_gene: TRBJ1-2
CDR3aa: CAISESAGDGYGYTF
CDR3nt: TGTGCCATCAGTGAGTCGGCCGGGGATGGCTATGGCTACACCTTC

v_gene: TRBV15
d_gene: NA
abundance: NA
j_gene: TRBJ2-7
CDR3aa: CATSVRGIYEQYF
CDR3nt: TGTGCCACCAGCGTTCGGGGGATCTACGAGCAGTACTTC

v_gene: TRBV28
d_gene: NA
abundance: many
j_gene: TRBJ2-7
CDR3aa: CASSLKLTTAYEQYF
CDR3nt: TGTGCCAGCAGTTTAAAGCTTACAACCGCCTACGAGCAGTACTTC

v_gene: TRBV6-5
d_gene: NA
abundance: NA
j_gene: TRBJ2-7
CDR3aa: CASSSIDGSSYEQYF
CDR3nt: TGTGCCAGCAGTTCCATCGACGGGAGCTCCTACGAGCAGTACTTC

v_gene: TRBV6-5
d_gene: NA
abundance: many
j_gene: TRBJ2-2
CDR3aa: CASSPTPGTSAGELFF
CDR3nt: TGTGCCAGCAGTCCCACCCCCGGGACCTCCGCCGGGGAGCTGTTTTTT

v_gene: TRBV28
d_gene: NA
abundance: NA
j_gene: TRBJ2-4
CDR3aa: CASSLLFGAIQYF
CDR3nt: TGTGCCAGCAGTTTATTGTTCGGGGCCATTCAGTACTTC

v_gene: TRBV6-1
d_gene: TRBD1
abundance: NA
j_gene: TRBJ2-7
CDR3aa: CASPPIDRGRIHEQYF
CDR3nt: TGTGCCAGCCCTCCTATCGACAGGGGTCGGATCCACGAGCAGTACTTC

v_gene: TRBV30
d_gene: TRBD1
abundance: few
j_gene: TRBJ2-7
CDR3aa: CAWSPRTGVDEQYF
CDR3nt: TGTGCCTGGAGTCCTCGGACAGGGGTTGACGAGCAGTACTTC

v_gene: TRBV2
d_gene: NA
abundance: many
j_gene: TRBJ2-5
CDR3aa: CASRTAGIQETQYF
CDR3nt: TGTGCCAGCAGAACAGCGGGTATACAAGAGACCCAGTACTTC

v_gene: TRBV29-1
d_gene: NA
abundance: many
j_gene: TRBJ1-1
CDR3aa: CSVTGPSNTEAFF
CDR3nt: TGCAGCGTGACCGGGCCCTCTAACACTGAAGCTTTCTTT

v_gene: TRBV28
d_gene: NA
abundance: many
j_gene: TRBJ1-2
CDR3aa: CASSLGIGLYGYTF
CDR3nt: TGTGCCAGCAGTTTGGGGATAGGGTTGTATGGCTACACCTTC

v_gene: TRBV27
d_gene: NA
abundance: many
j_gene: TRBJ1-5
CDR3aa: CASSRDGTPFWPQHF
CDR3nt: TGTGCCAGCAGTCGTGACGGGACACCTTTTTGGCCCCAGCATTTT

v_gene: TRBV30
d_gene: NA
abundance: many
j_gene: TRBJ1-3
CDR3aa: CAWSRASSLSGNTIYF
CDR3nt: TGTGCCTGGAGTAGGGCCTCCTCTCTCTCTGGAAACACCATATATTTT

v_gene: TRBV6-1
d_gene: NA
abundance: many
j_gene: TRBJ1-1
CDR3aa: CASSEQALNTEAFF
CDR3nt: TGTGCCAGCAGTGAACAGGCCTTGAACACTGAAGCTTTCTTT

v_gene: TRBV18
d_gene: TRBD1
abundance: NA
j_gene: TRBJ2-1
CDR3aa: CASSPTGAGSNEQFF
CDR3nt: TGTGCCAGCTCACCGACAGGGGCTGGTAGCAATGAGCAGTTCTTC

v_gene: TRBV27
d_gene: TRBD2
abundance: many
j_gene: TRBJ2-3
CDR3aa: CASSTHGTSGTDTQYF
CDR3nt: TGTGCCAGCAGTACCCACGGGACTAGCGGCACAGATACGCAGTATTTT

v_gene: TRBV19
d_gene: TRBD2
abundance: few
j_gene: TRBJ2-7
CDR3aa: CASSPSGRGHEQYF
CDR3nt: TGTGCCAGTAGTCCTAGCGGGAGGGGCCACGAGCAGTACTTC

v_gene: TRBV28
d_gene: NA
abundance: many
j_gene: TRBJ2-7
CDR3aa: CASSPAVEHFLF
CDR3nt: TGTGCCAGCAGCCCCGCAGTCGAACACTTTCTCTTC